This passage covers 5 T cell receptor beta chains from one sample sequenced in a study of control samples from healthy donors and cancer patients. Clones were sequenced by immunoSEQ multiplex PCR, and TCRdb holds only the in-frame ones, with some missing. The table records 130,000 or so clones, 75% to 95% of them present only once. Sequencing was carried out using blood. The receptors come from a man aged 18 to 29 in good health.

This clone was seen a single time. This chain links TRBV19 with TRBJ2-5, with 8 bases aligning to TRBD1. The CDR3 is made up of 16 amino acids. Germline CDR1 and CDR2: LNHDA and SQIVND (reference sequence). V shed 4 bases and J 4 bases; nucleotides not matched to a gene: 11. This chain's CDR3 is CASSRPRGRVGETQYF. Written as DNA, the CDR3 is TGTGCCAGTAGTAGGCCCAGGGGGCGAGTGGGAGAGACCCAGTACTTC.

This clone appeared a single time. V and J are TRBV4-2 and TRBJ2-1, with D maybe TRBD2 (6 bases). This CDR3 region has 15 residues. V shed 4 bases and J shed 0 bases, with 10 bases lying between them. In germline, CDR1 is LGHNA, CDR2 YNFKEQ. This CDR3 reads CASSPEGSSYNEQFF. DNA for the CDR3: TGTGCCAGCAGCCCGGAGGGGAGCTCCTACAATGAGCAGTTCTTC.

The gene calls are TRBV2 and TRBJ1-5, with D possibly being TRBD1 (5 bases). The CDR3 runs to 16 residues. Per germline, CDR1 SNHLY and CDR2 FYNNEI. Trimming shortened V by 1 base and J by 4 bases, and 14 bases separated the two germline ends. The CDR3 sequence: CASSEGGAGLNQPQHF. The CDR3 DNA reads TGTGCCAGCAGTGAAGGAGGGGCAGGGTTAAATCAGCCCCAGCATTTT.

The V gene is TRBV4-3, the J gene TRBJ2-1; 9 positions match TRBD2. This CDR3 is built from 16 residues. Trimming took 1 base from V and 2 from J; bases not matched to a gene: 3. CDR1 LGHNA and CDR2 YSLEER come from the germline V gene. CDR3 amino acids: CASSQAGTSPYNEQFF. The DNA for the CDR3 is TGCGCCAGCAGCCAAGCCGGGACTAGCCCCTACAATGAGCAGTTCTTC.

The chain recombines TRBV7-9 with TRBJ1-1; 7 bases align to TRBD1. The length of the CDR3 is 13 residues. Germline values: CDR1 SEHNR, CDR2 FQNEAQ (reference sequence). With 3 bases clipped from V and 7 bases from J, the junction kept 5 bases outside the gene matches. The CDR3, as DNA: TGTGCCAGCAGCTTTGGGACAGCCTTTGAAGCTTTCTTT. This encodes CASSFGTAFEAFF.